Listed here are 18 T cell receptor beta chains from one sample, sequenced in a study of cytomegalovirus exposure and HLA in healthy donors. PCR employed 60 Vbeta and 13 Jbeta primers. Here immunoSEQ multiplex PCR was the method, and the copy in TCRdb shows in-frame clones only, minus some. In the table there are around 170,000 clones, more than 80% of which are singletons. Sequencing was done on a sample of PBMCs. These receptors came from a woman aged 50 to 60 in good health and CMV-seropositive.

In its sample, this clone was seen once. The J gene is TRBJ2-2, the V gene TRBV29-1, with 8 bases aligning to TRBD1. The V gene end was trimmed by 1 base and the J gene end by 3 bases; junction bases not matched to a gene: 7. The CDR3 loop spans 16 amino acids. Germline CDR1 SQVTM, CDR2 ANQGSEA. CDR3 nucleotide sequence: TGCAGCGTTGAAGCGGAGACAGGGGTGGACACCGGGGAGCTGTTTTTT. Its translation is CSVEAETGVDTGELFF.

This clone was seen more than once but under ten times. CDR3 DNA: TGTGCCAGCAGTCAGAGACAGGGTCAGCCCCAGCATTTT. Amino acids: CASSQRQGQPQHF. V gene TRBV6-5 combines with J gene TRBJ1-5, with TRBD1 identical over 7 bases. The germline CDR1 and CDR2 sequences are MNHEY and SVGAGI. There are 13 residues in the CDR3. The V gene end was trimmed by 5 bases and the J gene end by 6 bases; junction bases not matched to a gene: 4.

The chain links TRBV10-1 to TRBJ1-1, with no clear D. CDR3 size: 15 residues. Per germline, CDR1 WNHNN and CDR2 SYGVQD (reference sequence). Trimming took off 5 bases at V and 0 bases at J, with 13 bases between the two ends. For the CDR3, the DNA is TGCGCCAGCAGTCGAGAAGAGGGCTTGAACACTGAAGCTTTCTTT. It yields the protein CASSREEGLNTEAFF.

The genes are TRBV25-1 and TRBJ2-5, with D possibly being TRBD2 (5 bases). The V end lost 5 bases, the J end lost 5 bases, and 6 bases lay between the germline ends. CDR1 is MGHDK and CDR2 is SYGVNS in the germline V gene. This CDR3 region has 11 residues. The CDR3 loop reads CASSRGETQYF. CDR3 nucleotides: TGTGCCAGCAGTCGCGGGGAGACCCAGTACTTC.

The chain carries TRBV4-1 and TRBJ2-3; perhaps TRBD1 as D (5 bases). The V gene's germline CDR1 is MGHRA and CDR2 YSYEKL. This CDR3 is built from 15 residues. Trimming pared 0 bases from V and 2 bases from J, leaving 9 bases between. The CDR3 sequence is CASSQEGRDTDTQYF. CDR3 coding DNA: TGCGCCAGCAGCCAAGAAGGCAGGGACACAGATACGCAGTATTTT.

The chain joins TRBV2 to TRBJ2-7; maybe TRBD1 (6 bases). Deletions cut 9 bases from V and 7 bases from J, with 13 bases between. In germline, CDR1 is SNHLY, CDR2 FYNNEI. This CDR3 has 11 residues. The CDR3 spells CASTGFDEQYF. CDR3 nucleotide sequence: TGTGCCAGTACAGGGTTTGATGAGCAGTACTTC. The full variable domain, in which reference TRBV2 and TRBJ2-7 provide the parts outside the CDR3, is EPEVTQTPSHQVTQMGQEVILRCVPISNHLYFYWYRQILGQKVEFLVSFYNNEISEKSEIFDDQFSVERPDGSNFTLKIRSTKLEDSAMYFCASTGFDEQYFGPGTRLTVT.

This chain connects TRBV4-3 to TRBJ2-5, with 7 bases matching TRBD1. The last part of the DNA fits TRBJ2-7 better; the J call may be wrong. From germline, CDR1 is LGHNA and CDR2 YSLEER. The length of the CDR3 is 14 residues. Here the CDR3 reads CASSQGQFSYEQYF. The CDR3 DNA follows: TGCGCCAGCAGCCAGGGACAGTTCTCCTACGAGCAGTACTTC.

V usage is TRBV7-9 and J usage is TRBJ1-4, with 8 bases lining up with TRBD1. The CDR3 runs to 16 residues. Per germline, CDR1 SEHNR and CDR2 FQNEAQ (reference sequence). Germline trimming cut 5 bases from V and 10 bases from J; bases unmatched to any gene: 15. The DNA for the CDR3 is TGTGCCAGCAGCCCCCCCGGGAACAGGGGGATCGGAAAACTGTTTTTT. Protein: CASSPPGNRGIGKLFF.

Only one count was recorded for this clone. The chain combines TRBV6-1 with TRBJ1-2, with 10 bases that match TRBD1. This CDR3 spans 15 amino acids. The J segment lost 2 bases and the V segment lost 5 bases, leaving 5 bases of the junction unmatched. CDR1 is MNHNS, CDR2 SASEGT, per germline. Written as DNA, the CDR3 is TGTGCCAGCAGTTCAGAGGGACAGGGGAACTATGGCTACACCTTC. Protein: CASSSEGQGNYGYTF.

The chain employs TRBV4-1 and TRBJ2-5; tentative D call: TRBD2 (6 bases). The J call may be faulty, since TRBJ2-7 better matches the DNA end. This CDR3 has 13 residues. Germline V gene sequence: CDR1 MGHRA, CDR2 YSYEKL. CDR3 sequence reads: CASSQAGRYEQYF. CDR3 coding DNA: TGCGCCAGCAGCCAAGCTGGGAGGTACGAGCAGTACTTC.

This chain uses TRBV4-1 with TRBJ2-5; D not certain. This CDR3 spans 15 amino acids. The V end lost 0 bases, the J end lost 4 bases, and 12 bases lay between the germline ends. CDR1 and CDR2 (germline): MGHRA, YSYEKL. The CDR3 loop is CASSQESAAPETQYF. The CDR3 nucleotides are TGCGCCAGCAGCCAAGAAAGCGCGGCCCCAGAGACCCAGTACTTC.

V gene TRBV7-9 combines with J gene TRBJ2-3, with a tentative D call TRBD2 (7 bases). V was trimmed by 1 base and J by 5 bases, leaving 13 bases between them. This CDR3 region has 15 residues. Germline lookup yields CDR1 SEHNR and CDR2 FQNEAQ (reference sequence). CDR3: CASSLGGGAVDTQYF. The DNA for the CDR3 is TGTGCCAGCAGCTTAGGAGGGGGGGCCGTAGATACGCAGTATTTT.

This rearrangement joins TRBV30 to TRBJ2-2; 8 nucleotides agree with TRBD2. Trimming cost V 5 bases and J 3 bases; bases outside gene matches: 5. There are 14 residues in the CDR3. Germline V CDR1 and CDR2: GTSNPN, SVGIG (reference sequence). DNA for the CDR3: TGTGCCTGGGGACGGGGGGGCGACACCGGGGAGCTGTTTTTT. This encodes CAWGRGGDTGELFF.

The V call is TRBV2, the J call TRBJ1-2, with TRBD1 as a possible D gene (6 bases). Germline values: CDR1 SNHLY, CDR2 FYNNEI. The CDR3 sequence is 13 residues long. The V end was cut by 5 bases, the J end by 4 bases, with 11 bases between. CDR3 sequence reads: CASSPGTTYGYTF. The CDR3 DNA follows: TGTGCCAGCAGTCCCGGGACAACCTATGGCTACACCTTC. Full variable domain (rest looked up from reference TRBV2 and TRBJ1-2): EPEVTQTPSHQVTQMGQEVILRCVPISNHLYFYWYRQILGQKVEFLVSFYNNEISEKSEIFDDQFSVERPDGSNFTLKIRSTKLEDSAMYFCASSPGTTYGYTFGSGTRLTVV.

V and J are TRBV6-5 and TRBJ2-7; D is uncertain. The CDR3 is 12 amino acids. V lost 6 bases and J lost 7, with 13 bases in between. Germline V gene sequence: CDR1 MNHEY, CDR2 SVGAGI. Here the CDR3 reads CASSDRWREQYF. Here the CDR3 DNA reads TGTGCCAGCAGCGACCGGTGGCGGGAGCAGTACTTC.

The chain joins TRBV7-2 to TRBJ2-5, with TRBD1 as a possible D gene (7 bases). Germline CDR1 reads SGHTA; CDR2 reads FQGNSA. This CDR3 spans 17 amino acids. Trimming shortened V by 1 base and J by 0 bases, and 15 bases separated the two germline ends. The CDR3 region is CASSLVEGRGDQETQYF. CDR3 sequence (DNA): TGTGCCAGCAGCTTAGTAGAGGGCAGGGGGGACCAAGAGACCCAGTACTTC.

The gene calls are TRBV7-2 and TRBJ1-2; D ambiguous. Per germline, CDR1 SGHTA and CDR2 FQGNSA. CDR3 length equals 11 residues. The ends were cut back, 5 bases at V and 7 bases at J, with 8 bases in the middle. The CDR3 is CASSPRGGYTF. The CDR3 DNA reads TGTGCCAGCAGCCCGCGAGGTGGCTACACCTTC.

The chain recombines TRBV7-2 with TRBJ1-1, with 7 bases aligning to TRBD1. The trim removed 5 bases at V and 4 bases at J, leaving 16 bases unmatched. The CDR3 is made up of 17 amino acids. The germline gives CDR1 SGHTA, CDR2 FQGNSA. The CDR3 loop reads CASSTPGQSSAGTEAFF. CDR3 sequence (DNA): TGTGCCAGCAGCACACCGGGACAGTCTTCGGCGGGCACTGAAGCTTTCTTT. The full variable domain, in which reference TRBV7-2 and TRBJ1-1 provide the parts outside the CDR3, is GAGVSQSPSNKVTEKGKDVELRCDPISGHTALYWYRQSLGQGLEFLIYFQGNSAPDKSGLPSDRFSAERTGGSVSTLTIQRTQQEDSAVYLCASSTPGQSSAGTEAFFGQGTRLTVV.